These 21 T cell receptor beta chains came from one sample sequenced in a study of neurological immune-mediated disorders. TCRdb re-derived calls from the 5' RACE reads in MiXCR, one entry per CDR3 protein. The data contain about 50,000 distinct CDR3 sequences, roughly 2% of them singletons. Material: PBMCs. The receptors were gathered from a woman aged 40 to 50 with multiple sclerosis.

This clonotype was recorded at least ten times. The J gene is TRBJ2-1, the V gene TRBV7-9; D is perhaps TRBD2 (5 bases). V shed 5 bases and J shed 3 bases, with 14 bases lying between them. Per the germline V gene, CDR1 is SEHNR and CDR2 is FQNEAQ (reference sequence). This CDR3 has 15 amino acids. The CDR3 coding sequence is TGTGCCAGCAGCCCCCGCGGCGGGCTCTACAATGAGCAGTTCTTC. As protein: CASSPRGGLYNEQFF.

This clonotype was recorded at least ten times. V and J are TRBV18 and TRBJ1-1, with D maybe TRBD1 (5 bases). Germline assignment: CDR1 KGHSH and CDR2 LQKENI. The CDR3 is made up of 16 amino acids. Trimming removed 4 bases from V and 1 base from J, with 16 bases in between. CDR3: CASSLMAGQANTEAFF. Written as DNA, the CDR3 is TGTGCCAGCTCACTCATGGCGGGGCAGGCGAACACTGAAGCTTTCTTT. Full variable domain (rest looked up from reference TRBV18 and TRBJ1-1): NAGVMQNPRHLVRRRGQEARLRCSPMKGHSHVYWYRQLPEEGLKFMVYLQKENIIDESGMPKERFSAEFPKEGPSILRIQQVVRGDSAAYFCASSLMAGQANTEAFFGQGTRLTVV.

This clonotype came up many times. This chain connects TRBV20-1 to TRBJ2-3, with D perhaps matching TRBD2 (6 bases). V was cut by 1 base and J by 3 bases, with 17 bases left in between. The germline V gene has CDR1 DFQATT and CDR2 SNEGSKA (reference sequence). The CDR3 is 16 amino acids. The CDR3 reads CSARVPPSRGTDTQYF. The CDR3 coding sequence is TGCAGTGCTAGAGTCCCGCCTAGCCGGGGGACAGATACGCAGTATTTT.

This clonotype was seen many times. DNA of the CDR3: TGTGCCAGCAGCTTATCCCGACAGGGTGGCACTGAAGCTTTCTTT. This codes for CASSLSRQGGTEAFF. V usage is TRBV11-2 and J usage is TRBJ1-1, with TRBD1 matching 7 bases. The CDR3 sequence is 15 residues long. J gave up 4 bases and V 2 bases, and 7 bases lay outside the gene matches. Germline V gene sequence: CDR1 SGHAT, CDR2 FQNNGV.

At least ten counts were recorded for this clonotype. This chain links TRBV20-1 with TRBJ2-5; D is perhaps TRBD1 or TRBD2 (5 bases each). CDR3 size: 12 residues. Per germline, CDR1 DFQATT and CDR2 SNEGSKA (reference sequence). The V and J ends lost 5 bases and 6 bases respectively, with 13 bases between them. CDR3 amino acids: CSAPDRGKTQYF. CDR3 in DNA: TGCAGTGCTCCCGACAGAGGGAAGACCCAGTACTTC.

This clonotype was seen ten or more times. The rearrangement uses TRBV4-1 and TRBJ2-1, with TRBD2 matching 13 bases. CDR3 length equals 17 residues. Germline V gene sequence: CDR1 MGHRA, CDR2 YSYEKL. V was clipped by 3 bases and J by 2 bases; unmatched bases: 4. The DNA for the CDR3 is TGCGCCAGCAGCCAGGGGGGACTAGCGGGAACCTACAATGAGCAGTTCTTC. This codes for CASSQGGLAGTYNEQFF.

This clonotype came up a few times. The CDR3 here is CASMPDRGNYGYTF. In DNA form, the CDR3 reads TGTGCCAGCATGCCGGACAGGGGAAACTATGGCTACACCTTC. The J gene is TRBJ1-2, the V gene TRBV2; 9 nucleotides match TRBD1. Germline V gene data show CDR1 as SNHLY and CDR2 as FYNNEI. Trimming cost V 7 bases and J 2 bases; bases outside gene matches: 5. This CDR3 is built from 14 residues.

The chain joins TRBV20-1 to TRBJ2-3; 8 bases line up with TRBD2. CDR1 DFQATT and CDR2 SNEGSKA come from the germline V gene (reference sequence). V dropped 5 bases and J dropped 1; count of bases not matched to a gene: 2. The CDR3 is made up of 13 amino acids. In DNA form, the CDR3 reads TGCAGTGCTGAGACTAGCGGCACAGATACGCAGTATTTT. It is translated as CSAETSGTDTQYF.

The sample holds many counts of this clonotype. The rearrangement uses TRBV7-2 and TRBJ2-1; tentative D call: TRBD1 (5 bases). Germline CDR1 is SGHTA and CDR2 is FQGNSA. V lost 1 base and J lost 9, with 10 bases in between. CDR3 length: 13 residues. This CDR3 is CASSLGGWGEQFF. The DNA of the CDR3 is TGTGCCAGCAGCTTAGGGGGCTGGGGTGAGCAGTTCTTC.

This clonotype turned up a few times. Given a much more abundant clone one base away, this may be a read error. The chain has TRBV6-5 and TRBJ2-3; tentatively, D is TRBD1 or TRBD2 (5 bases each). The CDR3 has 14 amino acids. The V end was cut by 10 bases, the J end by 2 bases, with 16 bases between. From germline, CDR1 is MNHEY and CDR2 SVGAGI. CDR3 sequence (DNA): TGTGCCAACAGACGGGACCGTTACACAGATACGCAGTATTTT. Translation: CANRRDRYTDTQYF.

This clonotype was found many times. The chain links TRBV5-1 to TRBJ2-3; 11 bases fit TRBD1. With V trimmed by 1 base and J by 4 bases, 2 bases remained unmatched. Germline CDR1 SGHRS, CDR2 YFSETQ. The CDR3 spans 15 residues. As DNA, the CDR3 is TGCGCCAGCAGCTTGAGGACAGGGGGCTCAGATACGCAGTATTTT. Its protein product is CASSLRTGGSDTQYF. Full variable domain (outside the CDR3, taken from reference TRBV5-1 and TRBJ2-3): KAGVTQTPRYLIKTRGQQVTLSCSPISGHRSVSWYQQTPGQGLQFLFEYFSETQRNKGNFPGRFSGRQFSNSRSEMNVSTLELGDSALYLCASSLRTGGSDTQYFGPGTRLTVL.

This clonotype was counted many times. The J gene is TRBJ2-3, the V gene TRBV7-2; unclear D gene. Germline CDR1 and CDR2: SGHTA and FQGNSA. Trimming took 5 bases from V and 0 from J, leaving 12 bases between them. The CDR3 length is 15 residues. CDR3 residues: CASSPGGPSTDTQYF. In DNA form, the CDR3 reads TGTGCCAGCAGCCCAGGTGGGCCTAGCACAGATACGCAGTATTTT.

On this clonotype: This may be a read error, as it is one base from a much larger clone. This rearrangement joins TRBV7-6 to TRBJ1-1; TRBD1 agrees at 9 bases. The CDR3 has 15 amino acids. Germline V lookup: CDR1 SGHVS, CDR2 FNYEAQ. The trim removed 4 bases at V and 5 bases at J, leaving 8 bases unmatched. CDR3 DNA sequence: TGTGCCAGCAGCTCGAAGGACAGGGGTGGGACTGAAGCTTTCTTT. Translation: CASSSKDRGGTEAFF.

In its sample, this clonotype was seen many times. The V gene is TRBV7-8, the J gene TRBJ2-7; D remains ambiguous. V lost 3 bases to trimming and J lost 2 bases, with 8 bases between them. The CDR3 length is 13 residues. Germline lookup yields CDR1 SGHVS and CDR2 FQNEAQ. In nucleotides, the CDR3 is TGTGCCAGCAGCTTGCACATAACCTACGAGCAGTACTTC. As protein: CASSLHITYEQYF.

In this sample, this clonotype turned up many times. The chain uses TRBV20-1 and TRBJ2-7; 13 bases are shared with TRBD2. V lost 6 bases and J lost 2; bases outside the gene matches: 16. The CDR3 runs 18 residues. Germline V gene sequence: CDR1 DFQATT, CDR2 SNEGSKA (reference sequence). The CDR3 bases are TGCAGTGCCAGTACGCCGGGACTAGCGGGGATAAGGGCCTACGAGCAGTACTTC. As protein: CSASTPGLAGIRAYEQYF.

This clonotype occurred many times. V gene TRBV4-2 combines with J gene TRBJ1-1, with a tentative D call TRBD1 (6 bases). CDR1 and CDR2 from the germline V gene are LGHNA and YNFKEQ. CDR3 length equals 14 residues. V lost 0 bases and J lost 5, with 10 bases in between. DNA for the CDR3: TGTGCCAGCAGCCAAGATCGGAGGGGGACTGAAGCTTTCTTT. The encoded protein is CASSQDRRGTEAFF.

This clonotype was detected ten times or more. The J gene is TRBJ2-1, the V gene TRBV3-1; a possible D gene is TRBD2 (6 bases). The V and J ends lost 4 bases and 9 bases respectively, with 19 bases between them. Germline V CDR1 and CDR2: LGHDT, YNNKEL (reference sequence). This CDR3 contains 15 residues. The CDR3 region is CASSPIVRGKGEQFF. The CDR3, as DNA: TGTGCCAGCAGCCCCATCGTCCGGGGGAAGGGTGAGCAGTTCTTC.

This clonotype appeared many times. This sequence joins TRBV7-2 and TRBJ2-7; 7 bases line up with TRBD1. Germline lookup yields CDR1 SGHTA and CDR2 FQGNSA. Trimming cost V 5 bases and J 0 bases; bases outside gene matches: 7. The CDR3 is 15 amino acids. CDR3 amino acids: CASSPGTDNSYEQYF. As DNA, the CDR3 is TGTGCCAGCAGCCCCGGGACAGATAACTCCTACGAGCAGTACTTC.

This clonotype was detected ten times or more. This CDR3 is CASSLGGTGADTQYF. The DNA of the CDR3 is TGTGCCAGCAGCTTAGGTGGGACAGGGGCAGATACGCAGTATTTT. The chain couples TRBV7-3 to TRBJ2-3; 10 positions agree with TRBD1. Germline trimming cut 2 bases from V and 4 bases from J; bases unmatched to any gene: 3. Germline CDR1 SGHTA, CDR2 FQGTGA. CDR3 size: 15 residues.

This clonotype was counted ten times or more. The CDR3 sequence: CSAAGGTGSYEQYF. CDR3 DNA: TGCAGCGCCGCCGGGGGGACAGGGAGCTACGAGCAGTACTTC. The gene calls are TRBV29-1 and TRBJ2-7; 9 nucleotides match TRBD1. The CDR3 is 14 residues long. From germline, CDR1 is SQVTM and CDR2 ANQGSEA. V lost 7 bases, J lost 3 bases, and 10 bases stayed unmatched.

At least ten counts were recorded for this clonotype. The junction shows a germline mismatch at one end, possibly a read error. The rearrangement uses TRBV6-5 and TRBJ2-7; D is undetermined. The CDR3 length is 15 residues. The V gene's germline CDR1 is MNHEY and CDR2 SVGAGI. CDR3 nucleotide sequence: TGTGCCAGCAGCTACTACATTGGTCCTGGCTACGAGCAGTACTTC. It codes for CASSYYIGPGYEQYF.